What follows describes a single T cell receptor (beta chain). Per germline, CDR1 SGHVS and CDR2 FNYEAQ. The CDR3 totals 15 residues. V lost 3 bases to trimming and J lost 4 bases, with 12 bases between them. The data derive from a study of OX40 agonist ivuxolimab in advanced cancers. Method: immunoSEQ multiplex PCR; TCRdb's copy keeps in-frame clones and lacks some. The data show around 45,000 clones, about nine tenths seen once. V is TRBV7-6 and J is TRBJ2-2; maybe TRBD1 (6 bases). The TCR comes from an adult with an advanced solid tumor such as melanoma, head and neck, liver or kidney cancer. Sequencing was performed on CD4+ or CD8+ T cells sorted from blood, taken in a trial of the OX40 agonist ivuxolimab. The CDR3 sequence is CASSFQGTSTGELFF. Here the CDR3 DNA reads TGTGCCAGCAGCTTCCAGGGGACCAGCACCGGGGAGCTGTTTTTT. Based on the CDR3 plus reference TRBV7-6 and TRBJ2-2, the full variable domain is GAGVSQSPRYKVTKRGQDVALRCDPISGHVSLYWYRQALGQGPEFLTYFNYEAQQDKSGLPNDRFSAERPEGSISTLTIQRTEQRDSAMYRCASSFQGTSTGELFFGEGSRLTVL.